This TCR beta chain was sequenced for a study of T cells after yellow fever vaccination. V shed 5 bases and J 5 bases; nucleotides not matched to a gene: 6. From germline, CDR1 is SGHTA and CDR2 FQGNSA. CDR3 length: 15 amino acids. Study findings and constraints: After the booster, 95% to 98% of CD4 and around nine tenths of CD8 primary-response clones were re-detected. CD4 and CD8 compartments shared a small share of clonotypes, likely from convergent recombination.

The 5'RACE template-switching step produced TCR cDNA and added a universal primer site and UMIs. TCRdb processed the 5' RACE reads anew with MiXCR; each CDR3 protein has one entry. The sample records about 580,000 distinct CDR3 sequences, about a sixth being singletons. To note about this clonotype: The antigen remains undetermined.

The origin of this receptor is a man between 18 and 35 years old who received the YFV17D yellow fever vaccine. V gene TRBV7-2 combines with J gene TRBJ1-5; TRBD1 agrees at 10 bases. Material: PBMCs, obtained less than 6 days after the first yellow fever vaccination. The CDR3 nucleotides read TGTGCCAGCAGCCGAGCCGGGACAGGGGATCAGCCCCAGCATTTT. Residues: CASSRAGTGDQPQHF.